This TCR beta chain was sequenced for a study of T cell repertoires in cytomegalovirus infection. Study at large: It can be stated that public TCR beta signatures indicated CMV infection as well as a matching HLA type.

A word on this clonotype: Its specificity is unknown.

V shed 2 bases and J 2 bases; nucleotides not matched to a gene: 10. Germline CDR1 and CDR2: DFQATT and SNEGSKA (reference sequence). The length of the CDR3 is 16 residues. TCRdb re-derived calls from the reads in MiXCR, one entry per CDR3 protein. In the table there are some 400,000 distinct CDR3 sequences, approximately 18% of which are singletons. Whole-study findings and limits: The ex vivo response showed dominance by HLA-C-restricted CMV-specific TCR beta clonotypes. Using cumulative public TCR beta family frequency, the authors identified those who carried CMV together with the relevant HLA.

Sequencing was performed on PBMCs. The V call is TRBV20-1, the J call TRBJ2-3, with 7 bases fitting TRBD2. This receptor was taken from a human donor in good health (CMV status not recorded). Some clones in this sample may be carry-over from other donors' samples. This CDR3 reads CSARPRGLADTDTQYF. CDR3 DNA sequence: TGCAGTGCTAGACCCCGAGGGCTAGCGGACACAGATACGCAGTATTTT.